This T cell receptor beta chain was found in a study of monozygotic twins with cystic fibrosis. Study results and limitations: Low clonality (median roughly 0.009) suggested a mostly naive repertoire. Co-twins had the most similar V usage for 13 of 16 pairs, J for 8. Nucleotide-identical clonotype sharing was significantly higher within monozygotic CF twin pairs than between unrelated CF individuals.

V was clipped by 0 bases and J by 6 bases, with 10 bases between them. The CDR3 is 13 residues long. CDR1 and CDR2 from the germline V gene are SGDLS and YYNGEE. Profiled with immunoSEQ multiplex PCR; TCRdb holds only in-frame clones, not every one. This table has tens of thousands of clones, 80% to 90% appearing once. A single count supports this clone. Its antigen is not identified. V usage is TRBV9 and J usage is TRBJ2-7; possibly TRBD2 for D (6 bases). The specimen was blood. This clonotype was obtained from a woman in her 30s with cystic fibrosis. CDR3 sequence (DNA): TGTGCCAGCAGCGTAGCTATAGCGGCCGAGCAGTACTTC. The encoded protein is CASSVAIAAEQYF.